The present T cell receptor beta chain was sequenced within a study of read filtering for tumor transcriptome and immune sequencing. Molecular barcoded adaptors covering alpha/delta and beta/gamma chains were used on 400 to 450 ng RNA. From the reads, TCRdb called clonotypes with MiXCR, one entry per CDR3 protein. The sample includes roughly 60,000 distinct CDR3 sequences, around a fifth of them seen just once. Per the germline V gene, CDR1 is MNHEY and CDR2 is SVGEGT. The CDR3 covers 17 residues. The V end lost 2 bases, the J end lost 0 bases, and 16 bases lay between the germline ends. The sample comprised a population of CD138-negative cells sorted from bone marrow. The receptor's source is a donor aged 40 or older with multiple myeloma. The genes are TRBV6-2 or TRBV6-3 and TRBJ1-2; D possibly corresponds to TRBD1 (5 bases). CDR3 nucleotide sequence: TGTGCCAGCAGTTACCTTCTCGGGACGGTAACTAACTATGGCTACACCTTC. It is translated as CASSYLLGTVTNYGYTF.